This TCR beta chain was recovered during a study of blood T cell repertoires in COVID-19. Study context: Nucleic acid was either cDNA or gDNA, and it came from T cells, B-cell-depleted T cells, or PBMCs.

CDR1 is LNHNV and CDR2 is YYDKDF in the germline V gene (reference sequence). The CDR3 runs 16 residues. V dropped 4 bases and J dropped 0; count of bases not matched to a gene: 4. Some clones are missing from TCRdb's copy, which holds only in-frame ones; the method was immunoSEQ multiplex PCR. The profile shows about 69,000 clones, around 80% of them singletons. The sample taken for sequencing was peripheral blood. V is TRBV15 and J is TRBJ1-3; TRBD1 matches 9 bases. This clonotype was sampled from a man aged 50-59 years with COVID-19, enrolled during active disease. CDR3 DNA: TGTGCCACCAGCAAGGGACAGGGAAGCTCTGGAAACACCATATATTTT. Residues: CATSKGQGSSGNTIYF.